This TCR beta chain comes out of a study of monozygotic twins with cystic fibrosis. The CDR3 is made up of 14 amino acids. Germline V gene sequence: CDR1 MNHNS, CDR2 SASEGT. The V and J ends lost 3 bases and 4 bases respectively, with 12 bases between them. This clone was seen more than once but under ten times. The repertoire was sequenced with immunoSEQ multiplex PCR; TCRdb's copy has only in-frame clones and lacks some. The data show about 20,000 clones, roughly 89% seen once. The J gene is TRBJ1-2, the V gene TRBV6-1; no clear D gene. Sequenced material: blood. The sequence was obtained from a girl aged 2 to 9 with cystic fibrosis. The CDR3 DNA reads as TGTGCCAGCAGTGAGGGTTTGTTGGGCTATGGCTACACCTTC. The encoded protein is CASSEGLLGYGYTF.